This record looks at one TCR beta chain sequence and its context. Profiled with immunoSEQ multiplex PCR; TCRdb holds only in-frame clones, not every one. The repertoire consists of roughly 21,000 clones, with around four fifths occurring once and the leading ten covering 6.5% to 8.5%. The data belong to a study of blood T cell repertoires in COVID-19. Per germline, CDR1 SGHNT and CDR2 YYREEE (reference sequence). Trimming stripped 6 bases from V and 4 bases from J, with 16 bases between. The CDR3 spans 14 residues. The chain links TRBV5-4 to TRBJ2-5; possible D gene TRBD1, 6 bases. Material: peripheral blood. This TCR came from a human donor in a cohort sampled during active COVID-19. CDR3 DNA sequence: TGTGCCAGCACCCAGGGGCCGGAGGTAGAGACCCAGTACTTC. It encodes CASTQGPEVETQYF.